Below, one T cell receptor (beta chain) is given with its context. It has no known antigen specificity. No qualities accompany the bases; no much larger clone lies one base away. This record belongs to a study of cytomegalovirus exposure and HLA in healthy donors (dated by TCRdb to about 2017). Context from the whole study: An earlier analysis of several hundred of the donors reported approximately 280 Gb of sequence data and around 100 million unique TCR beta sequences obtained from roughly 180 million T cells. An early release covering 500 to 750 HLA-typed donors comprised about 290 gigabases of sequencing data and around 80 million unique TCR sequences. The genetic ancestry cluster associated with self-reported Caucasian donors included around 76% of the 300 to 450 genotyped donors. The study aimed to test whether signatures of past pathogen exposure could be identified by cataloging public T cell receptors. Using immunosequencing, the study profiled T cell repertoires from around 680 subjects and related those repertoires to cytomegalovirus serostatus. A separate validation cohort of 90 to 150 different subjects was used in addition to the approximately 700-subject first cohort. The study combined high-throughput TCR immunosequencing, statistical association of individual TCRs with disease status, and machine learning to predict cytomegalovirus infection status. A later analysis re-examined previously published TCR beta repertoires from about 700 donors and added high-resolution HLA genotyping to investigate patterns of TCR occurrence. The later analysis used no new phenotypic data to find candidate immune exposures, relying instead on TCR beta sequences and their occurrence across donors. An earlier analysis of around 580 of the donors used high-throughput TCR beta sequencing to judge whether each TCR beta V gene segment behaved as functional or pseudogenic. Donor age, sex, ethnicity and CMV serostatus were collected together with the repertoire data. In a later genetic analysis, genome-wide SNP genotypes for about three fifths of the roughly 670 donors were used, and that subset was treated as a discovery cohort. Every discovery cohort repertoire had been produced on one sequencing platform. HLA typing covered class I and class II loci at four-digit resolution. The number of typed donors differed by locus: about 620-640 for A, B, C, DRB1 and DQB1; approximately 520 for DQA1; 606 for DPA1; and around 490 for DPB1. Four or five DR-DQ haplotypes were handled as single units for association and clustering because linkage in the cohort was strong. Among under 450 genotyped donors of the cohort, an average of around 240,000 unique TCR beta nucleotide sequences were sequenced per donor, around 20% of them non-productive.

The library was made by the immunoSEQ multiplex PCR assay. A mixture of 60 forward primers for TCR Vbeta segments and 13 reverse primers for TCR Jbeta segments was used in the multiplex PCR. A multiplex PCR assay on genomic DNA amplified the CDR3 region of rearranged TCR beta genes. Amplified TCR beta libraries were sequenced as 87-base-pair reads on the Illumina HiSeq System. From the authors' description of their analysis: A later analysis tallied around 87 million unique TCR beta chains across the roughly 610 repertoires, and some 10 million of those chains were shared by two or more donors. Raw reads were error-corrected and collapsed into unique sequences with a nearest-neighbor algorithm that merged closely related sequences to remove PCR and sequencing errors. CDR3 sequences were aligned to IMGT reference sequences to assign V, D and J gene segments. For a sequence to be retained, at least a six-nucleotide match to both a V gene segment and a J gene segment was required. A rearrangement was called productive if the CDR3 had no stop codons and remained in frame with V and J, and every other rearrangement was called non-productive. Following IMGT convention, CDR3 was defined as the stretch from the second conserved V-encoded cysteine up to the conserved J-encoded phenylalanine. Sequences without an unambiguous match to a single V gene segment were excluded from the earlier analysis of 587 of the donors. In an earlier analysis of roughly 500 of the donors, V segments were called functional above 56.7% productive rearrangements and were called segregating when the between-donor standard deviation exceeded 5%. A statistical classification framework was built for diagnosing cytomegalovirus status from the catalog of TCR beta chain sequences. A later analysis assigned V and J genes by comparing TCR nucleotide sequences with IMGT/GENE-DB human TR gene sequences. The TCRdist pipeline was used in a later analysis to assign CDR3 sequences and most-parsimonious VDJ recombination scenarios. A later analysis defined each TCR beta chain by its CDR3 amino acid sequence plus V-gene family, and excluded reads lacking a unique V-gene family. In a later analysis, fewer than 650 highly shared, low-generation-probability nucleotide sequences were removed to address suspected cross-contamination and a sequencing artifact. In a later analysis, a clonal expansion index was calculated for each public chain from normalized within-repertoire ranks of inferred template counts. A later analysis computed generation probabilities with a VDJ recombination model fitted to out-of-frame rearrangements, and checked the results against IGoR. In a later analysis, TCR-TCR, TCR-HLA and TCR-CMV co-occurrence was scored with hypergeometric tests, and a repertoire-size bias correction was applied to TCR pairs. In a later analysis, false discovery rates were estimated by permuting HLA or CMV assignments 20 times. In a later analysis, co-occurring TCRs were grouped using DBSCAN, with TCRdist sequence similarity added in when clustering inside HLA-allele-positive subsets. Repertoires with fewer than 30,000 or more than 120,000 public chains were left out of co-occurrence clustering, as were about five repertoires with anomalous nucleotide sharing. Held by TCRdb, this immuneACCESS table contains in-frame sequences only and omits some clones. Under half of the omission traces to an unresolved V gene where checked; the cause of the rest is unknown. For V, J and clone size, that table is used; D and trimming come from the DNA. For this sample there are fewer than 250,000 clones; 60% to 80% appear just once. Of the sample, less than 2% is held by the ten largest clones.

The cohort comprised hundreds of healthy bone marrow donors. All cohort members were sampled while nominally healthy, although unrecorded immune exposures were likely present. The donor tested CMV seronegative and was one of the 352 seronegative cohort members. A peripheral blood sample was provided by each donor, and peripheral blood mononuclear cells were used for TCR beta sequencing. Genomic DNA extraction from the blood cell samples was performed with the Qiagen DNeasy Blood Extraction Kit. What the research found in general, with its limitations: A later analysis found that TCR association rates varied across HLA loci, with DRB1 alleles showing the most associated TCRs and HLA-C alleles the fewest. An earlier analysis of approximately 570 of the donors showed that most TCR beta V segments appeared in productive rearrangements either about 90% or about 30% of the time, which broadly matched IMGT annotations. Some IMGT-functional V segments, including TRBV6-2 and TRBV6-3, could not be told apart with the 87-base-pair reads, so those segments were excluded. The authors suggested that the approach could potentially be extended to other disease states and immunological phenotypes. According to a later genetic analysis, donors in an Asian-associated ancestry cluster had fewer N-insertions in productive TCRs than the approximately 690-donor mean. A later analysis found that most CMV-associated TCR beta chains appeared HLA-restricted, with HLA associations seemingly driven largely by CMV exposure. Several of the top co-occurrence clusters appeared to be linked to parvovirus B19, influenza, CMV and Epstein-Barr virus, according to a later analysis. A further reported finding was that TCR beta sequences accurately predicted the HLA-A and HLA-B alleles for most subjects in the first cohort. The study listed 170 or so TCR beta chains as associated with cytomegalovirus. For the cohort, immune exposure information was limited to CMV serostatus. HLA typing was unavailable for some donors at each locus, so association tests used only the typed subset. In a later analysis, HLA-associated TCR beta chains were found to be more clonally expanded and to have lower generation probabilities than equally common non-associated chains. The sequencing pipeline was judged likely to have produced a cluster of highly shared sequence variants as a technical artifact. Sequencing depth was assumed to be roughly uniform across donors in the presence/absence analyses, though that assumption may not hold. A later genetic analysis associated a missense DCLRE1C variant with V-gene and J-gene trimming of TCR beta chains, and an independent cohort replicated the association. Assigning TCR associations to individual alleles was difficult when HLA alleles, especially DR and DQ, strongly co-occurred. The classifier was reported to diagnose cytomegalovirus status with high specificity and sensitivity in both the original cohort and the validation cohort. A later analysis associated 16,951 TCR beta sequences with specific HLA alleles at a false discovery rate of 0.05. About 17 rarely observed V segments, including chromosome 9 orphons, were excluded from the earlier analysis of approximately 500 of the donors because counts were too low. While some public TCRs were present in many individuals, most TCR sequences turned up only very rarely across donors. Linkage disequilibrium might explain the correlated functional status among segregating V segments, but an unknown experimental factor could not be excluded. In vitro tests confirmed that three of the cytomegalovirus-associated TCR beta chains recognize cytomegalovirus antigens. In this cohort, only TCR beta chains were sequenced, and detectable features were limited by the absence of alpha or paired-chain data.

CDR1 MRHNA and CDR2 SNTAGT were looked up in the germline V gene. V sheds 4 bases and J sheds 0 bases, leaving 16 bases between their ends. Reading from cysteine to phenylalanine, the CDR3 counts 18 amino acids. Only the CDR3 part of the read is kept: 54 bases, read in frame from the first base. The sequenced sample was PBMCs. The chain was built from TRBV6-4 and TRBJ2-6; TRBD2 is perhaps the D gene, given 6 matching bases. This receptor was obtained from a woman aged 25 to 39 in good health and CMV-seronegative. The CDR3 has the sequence CASSALGGGASGANVLTF. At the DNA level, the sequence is TGTGCCAGCAGTGCCCTGGGAGGAGGCGCCTCTGGGGCCAACGTCCTGACTTTC.